This T cell receptor beta chain was documented in a study of control samples from healthy donors and cancer patients. The CDR3 length is 16 residues. Germline V CDR1 and CDR2: SGHDN, FVKESK. V was clipped by 1 base and J by 2 bases, with 12 bases between them. Profiled with immunoSEQ multiplex PCR; TCRdb holds only in-frame clones, not every one. The profile covers roughly 120,000 clones, with over 90% appearing a single time and roughly 2.6% taken by the ten largest. The sample comprised blood. The origin of this receptor is a man aged 25-45 years in good health. The V call is TRBV14, the J call TRBJ2-1, with D perhaps TRBD2 (5 bases). CDR3 region: CASSQGPSGTYNEQFF. For the CDR3, the DNA is TGTGCCAGCAGCCAAGGACCGTCGGGGACCTACAATGAGCAGTTCTTC.